These 19 T cell receptor beta chains originate from one sample sequenced in a study of blood T cell repertoires in COVID-19. The data were produced by immunoSEQ multiplex PCR, yet TCRdb's version contains in-frame clones alone and is incomplete. The sample includes about 170,000 clones, 70% to 90% of them seen just once. The sample was peripheral blood. These receptors were collected from a man aged 35 to 55 who had recovered from COVID-19.

This rearrangement joins TRBV24-1 to TRBJ2-1; 9 positions agree with TRBD1. The CDR3 loop spans 17 amino acids. From germline, CDR1 is KGHDR and CDR2 SFDVKD. Losses at the gene ends were 4 bases for V and 4 bases for J; bases not matched to a gene: 10. The CDR3 here is CATSEVAGTGLYNEQFF. In DNA, the CDR3 is TGTGCCACCAGTGAGGTGGCCGGGACAGGGTTGTACAATGAGCAGTTCTTC.

The gene calls are TRBV28 and TRBJ1-5; TRBD1 might be the D (5 bases). The CDR3 is 16 residues long. CDR1 and CDR2 from the germline V gene are MDHEN and SYDVKM. The V end was cut by 2 bases, the J end by 2 bases, with 13 bases between. The CDR3 DNA is TGTGCCAGCAGTTTAGCGGGGGGAGGTGGCAATCAGCCCCAGCATTTT. Residues: CASSLAGGGGNQPQHF. The whole variable domain, filled in from reference TRBV28 and TRBJ1-5, reads DVKVTQSSRYLVKRTGEKVFLECVQDMDHENMFWYRQDPGLGLRLIYFSYDVKMKEKGDIPEGYSVSREKKERFSLILESASTNQTSMYLCASSLAGGGGNQPQHFGDGTRLSIL.

The V gene is TRBV9, the J gene TRBJ2-4; possibly TRBD2 for D (6 bases). Deletions cut 0 bases from V and 9 bases from J, with 13 bases between. CDR1 and CDR2 (germline): SGDLS, YYNGEE. The CDR3 is made up of 14 amino acids. The CDR3 spells CASSVVRDGGIQYF. CDR3 DNA sequence: TGTGCCAGCAGCGTAGTCAGGGACGGGGGCATTCAGTACTTC.

This rearrangement joins TRBV7-3 to TRBJ1-1, with D unresolved. This CDR3 spans 13 amino acids. Trimming pared 2 bases from V and 1 base from J, leaving 5 bases between. Germline CDR1 reads SGHTA; CDR2 reads FQGTGA. Written as DNA, the CDR3 is TGTGCCAGCAGCTTATCAGGGAACACTGAAGCTTTCTTT. Translating gives CASSLSGNTEAFF.

The chain recombines TRBV20-1 with TRBJ1-1, with a possible D match to TRBD1 (6 bases). The CDR3 spans 11 residues. Trimming left V 5 bases short and J 11 bases short, with 15 bases between. Germline-derived CDR1 and CDR2 are DFQATT and SNEGSKA (reference sequence). In DNA, the CDR3 is TGCAGTGCTCGCTGGACAGTCGGGGCTTTCTTT. It translates to CSARWTVGAFF.

The chain has TRBV28 and TRBJ2-1; tentatively, D is TRBD1 (6 bases). V lost 7 bases to trimming and J lost 12 bases, with 16 bases between them. This CDR3 has 12 amino acids. Germline assignment: CDR1 MDHEN and CDR2 SYDVKM. The CDR3 protein is CASTRTALGQFF. Written as DNA, the CDR3 is TGTGCCAGCACCAGGACAGCTCTGGGGCAGTTCTTC.

This clone appeared once. The CDR3 DNA reads TGTGCCAGCAGAGCTAGCGGGAGTTACGAGCAGTACTTC. This translates into CASRASGSYEQYF. The chain is built from TRBV27 and TRBJ2-7, with TRBD2 identical over 10 bases. Germline V gives CDR1 MNHEY, CDR2 SMNVEV (reference sequence). With 6 bases clipped from V and 4 bases from J, the junction kept 3 bases outside the gene matches. The CDR3 has 13 residues.

The chain combines TRBV28 with TRBJ2-2, with D uncertain. Germline V gene lookup returns CDR1 MDHEN and CDR2 SYDVKM. The CDR3 totals 12 residues. Trimming removed 4 bases from V and 7 bases from J, with 7 bases in between. The CDR3 spells CASSYQLGELFF. CDR3 nucleotides: TGTGCCAGCAGTTACCAACTCGGGGAGCTGTTTTTT.

The chain recombines TRBV28 with TRBJ1-6; 7 bases agree with TRBD1. This CDR3 is 17 amino acids long. The V gene end was trimmed by 7 bases and the J gene end by 0 bases; junction bases not matched to a gene: 9. CDR1 MDHEN and CDR2 SYDVKM come from the germline V gene. The CDR3 region is CASNRGQRSSYNSPLHF. CDR3 DNA sequence: TGTGCCAGCAATAGGGGGCAGAGGAGCTCCTATAATTCACCCCTCCACTTT.

This chain uses TRBV19 with TRBJ2-5, with a possible D match to TRBD2 (5 bases). V was clipped by 1 base and J by 2 bases, with 8 bases between them. The CDR3 totals 14 residues. Per germline, CDR1 LNHDA and CDR2 SQIVND (reference sequence). The CDR3: CASSIGGVQETQYF. The CDR3 nucleotides read TGTGCCAGTAGTATAGGGGGAGTTCAAGAGACCCAGTACTTC.

The table lists this clone with a few counts. This chain uses TRBV28 with TRBJ2-5, with 7 bases that match TRBD2. CDR1 and CDR2 (germline): MDHEN, SYDVKM. The trim removed 5 bases at V and 2 bases at J, leaving 8 bases unmatched. The CDR3 runs 15 residues. The DNA of the CDR3 is TGTGCCAGCAGTGAATATGGGGGGGGACAAGAGACCCAGTACTTC. Translation: CASSEYGGGQETQYF.

Regarding this clone: Other DNA sequences within the sample encode an identical CDR3. J is TRBJ1-1 and V is TRBV6-5; D ambiguous. This CDR3 contains 13 residues. Trimming shortened V by 2 bases and J by 1 base, and 5 bases separated the two germline ends. Germline V lookup: CDR1 MNHEY, CDR2 SVGAGI. This CDR3 reads CASSYRGNTEAFF. The CDR3 DNA reads as TGTGCCAGCAGTTACCGGGGGAACACTGAAGCTTTCTTT.

This CDR3 is CASSPSRVQETQYF. The CDR3 region has the DNA TGTGCCAGCAGCCCGTCCAGGGTTCAAGAGACCCAGTACTTC. The chain joins TRBV7-6 to TRBJ2-5, with D tentatively TRBD1 (5 bases). The length of the CDR3 is 14 residues. V lost 5 bases to trimming and J lost 2 bases, with 12 bases between them. CDR1 and CDR2 from the germline V gene are SGHVS and FNYEAQ.

This chain uses TRBV11-2 with TRBJ2-7; D might be TRBD2 (6 bases). Germline V gene data show CDR1 as SGHAT and CDR2 as FQNNGV. The germline V and J ends were trimmed by 1 base and 7 bases, with 11 bases remaining between them. The CDR3 is 13 amino acids. The CDR3 here is CASSLGGRREQYF. CDR3 nucleotides: TGTGCCAGCAGCTTAGGGGGGAGGCGTGAGCAGTACTTC.

This chain links TRBV30 with TRBJ2-1; D is perhaps TRBD1 (5 bases). V was shortened by 2 bases and J by 5 bases, with 13 bases between the two germline ends. CDR1 is GTSNPN and CDR2 is SVGIG in the germline V gene (reference sequence). This CDR3 has 14 amino acids. The CDR3 DNA is TGTGCCTGGAGTTTTAACAGGCAAAACAATGAGCAGTTCTTC. Its protein is CAWSFNRQNNEQFF.

This chain links TRBV2 with TRBJ1-1; no definite D call. Trimming removed 4 bases at V and 5 bases at J, with 14 bases between. CDR1 and CDR2 from the germline V gene are SNHLY and FYNNEI. The CDR3 is made up of 14 amino acids. CDR3 residues: CASSVEGGRTEAFF. CDR3 DNA sequence: TGTGCCAGCAGTGTTGAGGGAGGGCGAACTGAAGCTTTCTTT.

The rearrangement links TRBV30 to TRBJ2-2; 9 nucleotides line up with TRBD2. CDR3 length: 16 amino acids. CDR1 and CDR2 (germline): GTSNPN, SVGIG (reference sequence). The V and J ends lost 3 bases and 3 bases, in that order; junction bases with no gene match: 8. The CDR3 loop is CAWSGRLAGYTGELFF. The DNA for the CDR3 is TGTGCCTGGAGCGGTAGGCTAGCGGGATACACCGGGGAGCTGTTTTTT.

The rearrangement uses TRBV10-3 and TRBJ2-2, with 9 nucleotides matching TRBD1. Germline trimming cut 10 bases from V and 4 bases from J; bases unmatched to any gene: 19. Germline V gene lookup returns CDR1 ENHRY and CDR2 SYGVKD. This CDR3 is 18 amino acids long. The CDR3 is CATTPMSTGTGFTGELFF. The CDR3 DNA is TGTGCCACAACCCCCATGTCGACCGGGACAGGGTTCACCGGGGAGCTGTTTTTT.

The sample holds a few counts of this clone. The chain recombines TRBV11-3 with TRBJ1-1; 10 bases fit TRBD1. V was clipped by 5 bases and J by 1 base; unmatched bases: 7. The length of the CDR3 is 16 residues. From germline, CDR1 is SGHNT and CDR2 YENEEA. CDR3 bases: TGTGCCAGCAGCCCATCTAGGACAGGGGGGAACACTGAAGCTTTCTTT. Translation gives CASSPSRTGGNTEAFF.